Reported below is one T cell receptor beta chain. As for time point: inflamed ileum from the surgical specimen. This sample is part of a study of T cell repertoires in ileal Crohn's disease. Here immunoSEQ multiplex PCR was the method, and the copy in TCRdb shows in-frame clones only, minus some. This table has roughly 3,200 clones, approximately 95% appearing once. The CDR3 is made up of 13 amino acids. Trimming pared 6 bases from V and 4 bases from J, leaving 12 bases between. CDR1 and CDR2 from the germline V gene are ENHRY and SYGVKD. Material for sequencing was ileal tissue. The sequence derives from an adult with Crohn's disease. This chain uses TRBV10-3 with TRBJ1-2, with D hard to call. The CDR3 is CAISSEPIYGYTF. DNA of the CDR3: TGTGCCATCAGCTCAGAGCCGATCTATGGCTACACCTTC.